This T cell receptor (beta chain) was observed in a study of CXCR3-negative and CXCR3-positive naive CD8 T cells. The TRB libraries of cDNA were built by UMI-labeled 5' RACE. TCRdb re-called the 5' RACE reads; every CDR3 protein appears as one record, without DNA. The sample features over 6,500 distinct CDR3 sequences, with 2% to 2.5% in its top ten. Germline V gene sequence: CDR1 SQVTM, CDR2 ANQGSEA. The CDR3 spans 13 residues. The chain employs TRBV29-1 and TRBJ2-7; the D gene TCRdb calls, TRBD1, cannot be checked with no DNA. The sample consisted of naive CXCR3- CD8+ T cells from blood. Subset in this sample: CD45RO-CCR7+CD27+CD95- naive CD8+ T cells lacking CXCR3 (TNR3-). This sequence was found in a human donor in good health. Some clones in this sample may be carry-over from other donors' samples. CDR3 loop: CSVISGFSYEQYF.